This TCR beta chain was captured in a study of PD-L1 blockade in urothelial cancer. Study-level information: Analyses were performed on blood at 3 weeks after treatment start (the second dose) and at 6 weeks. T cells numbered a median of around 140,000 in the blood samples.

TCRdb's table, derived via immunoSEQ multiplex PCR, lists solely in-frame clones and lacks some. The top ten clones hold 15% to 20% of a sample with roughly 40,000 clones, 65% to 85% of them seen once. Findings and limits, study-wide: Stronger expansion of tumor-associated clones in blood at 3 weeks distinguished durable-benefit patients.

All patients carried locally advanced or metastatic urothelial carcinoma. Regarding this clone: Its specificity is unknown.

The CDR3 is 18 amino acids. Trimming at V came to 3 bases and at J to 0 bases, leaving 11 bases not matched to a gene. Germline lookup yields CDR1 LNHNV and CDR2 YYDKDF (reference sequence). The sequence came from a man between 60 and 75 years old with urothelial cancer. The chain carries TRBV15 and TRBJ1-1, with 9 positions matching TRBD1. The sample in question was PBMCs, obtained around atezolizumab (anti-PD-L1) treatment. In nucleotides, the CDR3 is TGTGCCACCAGCAGGCTAACAGGGGGCTGGGGGGTGAACACTGAAGCTTTCTTT. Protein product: CATSRLTGGWGVNTEAFF.